This TCR beta chain came from a study of blood T cell repertoires in COVID-19. This clone is deemed medium-sized (0.01 to 0.1%). Per the original data handling: Quantification of nucleated cells was approximated via reference gene primer amplification. TCRdb's copy holds only in-frame clones and misses some; the assay was immunoSEQ multiplex PCR. The D gene and trimming were derived from the DNA, and the V and J assignments and clone size from that table. The repertoire holds approximately 240,000 clones, with approximately 86% as singletons. Germline V gene sequence: CDR1 LGHDT, CDR2 YNNKEL (reference sequence). The CDR3 spans 17 residues. Deletions cut 1 base from V and 0 bases from J, with 13 bases between.

Sequencing used peripheral blood. The clonotype was recovered from a woman aged 55-70 years with active or convalescent COVID-19. The gene calls are TRBV3-1 (or the pseudogene TRBV3-2) and TRBJ1-3; the D is unclear. CDR3 region: CASSQVLSLSSGNTIYF. The CDR3 nucleotides read TGTGCCAGCAGCCAAGTTCTGTCCCTGAGCTCTGGAAACACCATATATTTT.